This T cell receptor (beta chain) appears in the sequencing data of a study of T cell clusters in autoimmune cytopenias. Study in general: Healthy control donors averaged around 54 years of age, with a median of approximately 59 years.

Approximately 40,000 genome equivalents of blood DNA were amplified for TRB. One tube held mixed TRB-A and TRB-B primer pools for touch-down PCR. One entry per CDR3 protein, without DNA, is what TCRdb gives after re-calling the multiplex PCR reads. The repertoire table contains 9,500 to 11,000 distinct CDR3 sequences. CDR3 size: 18 residues. Germline CDR1 LNHDA, CDR2 SQIVND (reference sequence). Notes on this clonotype: Its target is not known.

Regarding the study as a whole: Primary autoimmune cytopenia patients seemingly lacked the physiological T cell clusters found in healthy donors.

The same sample was also used in a study of T cell repertoires in aging, cancer and after chemotherapy.

The TCR comes from a human donor in good health. The sequencing sample was made of peripheral blood. The chain combines TRBV19 with TRBJ2-3; the TCRdb D gene call, TRBD1, has no DNA to confirm it. The CDR3 loop is CASSYPRTGHPSTDTQYF. Together with reference TRBV19 and TRBJ2-3, the CDR3 gives the full variable domain: DGGITQSPKYLFRKEGQNVTLSCEQNLNHDAMYWYRQDPGQGLRLIYYSQIVNDFQKGDIAEGYSVSREKKESFPLTVTSAQKNPTAFYLCASSYPRTGHPSTDTQYFGPGTRLTVL.